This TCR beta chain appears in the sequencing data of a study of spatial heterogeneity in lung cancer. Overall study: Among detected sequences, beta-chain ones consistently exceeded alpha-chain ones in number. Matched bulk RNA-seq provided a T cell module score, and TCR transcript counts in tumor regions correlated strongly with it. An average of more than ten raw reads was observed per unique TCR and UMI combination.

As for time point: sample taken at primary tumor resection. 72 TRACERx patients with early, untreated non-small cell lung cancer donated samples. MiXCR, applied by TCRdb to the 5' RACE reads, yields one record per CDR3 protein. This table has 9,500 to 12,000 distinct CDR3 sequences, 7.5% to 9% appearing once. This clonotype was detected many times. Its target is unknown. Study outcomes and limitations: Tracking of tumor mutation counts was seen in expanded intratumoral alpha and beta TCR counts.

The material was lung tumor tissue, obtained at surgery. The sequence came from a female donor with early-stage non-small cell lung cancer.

Here the CDR3 DNA reads TGTGCCAGCAGGCTTGGGACCGACCGCCCGGATACGCAGTATTTT. This sequence encodes CASRLGTDRPDTQYF. This chain uses TRBV28 with TRBJ2-3; D could derive from TRBD1 or TRBD2 (5 bases each). Per germline, CDR1 MDHEN and CDR2 SYDVKM. The CDR3 has 15 residues. V gave up 6 bases and J gave up 6 bases, with 19 bases separating them.